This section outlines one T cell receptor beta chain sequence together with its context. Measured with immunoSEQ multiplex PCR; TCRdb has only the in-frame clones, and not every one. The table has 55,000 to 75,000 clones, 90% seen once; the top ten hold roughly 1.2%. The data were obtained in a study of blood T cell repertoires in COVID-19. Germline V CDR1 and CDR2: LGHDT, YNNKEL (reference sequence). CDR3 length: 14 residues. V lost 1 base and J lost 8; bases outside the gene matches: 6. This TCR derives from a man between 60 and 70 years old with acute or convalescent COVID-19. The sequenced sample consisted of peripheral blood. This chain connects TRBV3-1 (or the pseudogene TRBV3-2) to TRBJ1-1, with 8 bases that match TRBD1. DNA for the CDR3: TGTGCCAGCAGCCAAGGGACAGGGAGTGGGGAAGCTTTCTTT. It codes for CASSQGTGSGEAFF.